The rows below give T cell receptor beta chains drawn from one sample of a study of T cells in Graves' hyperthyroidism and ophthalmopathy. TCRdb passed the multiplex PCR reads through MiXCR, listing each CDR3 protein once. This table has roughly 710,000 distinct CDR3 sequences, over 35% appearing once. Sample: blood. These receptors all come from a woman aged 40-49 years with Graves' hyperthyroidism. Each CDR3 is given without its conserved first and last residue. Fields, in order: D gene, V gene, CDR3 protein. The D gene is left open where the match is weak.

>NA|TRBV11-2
ASSLERTTEAF
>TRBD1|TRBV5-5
ASSLSGQAVYSNQPQH
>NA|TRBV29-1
SGGGRKGTQY
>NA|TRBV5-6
ASSLDRLGYGYT
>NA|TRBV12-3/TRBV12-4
ASSLISDLLTRGGETQY
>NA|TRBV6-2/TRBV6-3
ASTRGLPYEQY
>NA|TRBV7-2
ASSPWGTGSSYEQY
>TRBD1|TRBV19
ASSIPWDRTNYGYT
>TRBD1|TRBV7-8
ASSVTGTATQPQH
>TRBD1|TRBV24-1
ATSVLPGQGTNEQF
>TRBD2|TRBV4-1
ASSRGGTRSEQY
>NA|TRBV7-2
ASSLDWIEAF
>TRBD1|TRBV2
ASSEDRGPRGANVLT
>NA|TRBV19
ASSIAGTPYGYT
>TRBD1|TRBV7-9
ASSGNRDRNYEQY
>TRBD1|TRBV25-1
ASSEQDRNYEQY
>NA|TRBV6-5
ASSYGSLNTEAF
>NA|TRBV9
ASSSPWDTEAF
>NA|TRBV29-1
SVDDTSGNTIY
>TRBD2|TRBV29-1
SGRLAGNQETQY
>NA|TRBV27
ASSLSLTSPLH
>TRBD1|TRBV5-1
ASSTLRARGIGTEAF
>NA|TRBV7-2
ASSLGVAIHEQF
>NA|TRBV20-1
SARGFEGSRTDTQY
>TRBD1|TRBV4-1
ASSHRQGHTEAF
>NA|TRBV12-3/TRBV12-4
ASKGPSGTGDPQH